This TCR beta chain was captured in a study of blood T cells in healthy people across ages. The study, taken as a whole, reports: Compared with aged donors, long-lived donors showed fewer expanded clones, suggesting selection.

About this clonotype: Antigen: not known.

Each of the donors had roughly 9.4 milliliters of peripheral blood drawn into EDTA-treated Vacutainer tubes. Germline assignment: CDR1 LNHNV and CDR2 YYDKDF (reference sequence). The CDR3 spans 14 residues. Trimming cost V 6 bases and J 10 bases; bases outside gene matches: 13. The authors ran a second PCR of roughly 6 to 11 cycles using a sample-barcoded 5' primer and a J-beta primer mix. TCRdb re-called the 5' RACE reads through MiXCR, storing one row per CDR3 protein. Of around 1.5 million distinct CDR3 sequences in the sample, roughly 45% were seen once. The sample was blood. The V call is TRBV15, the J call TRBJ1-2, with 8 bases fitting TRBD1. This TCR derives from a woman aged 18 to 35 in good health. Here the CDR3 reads CATSQGMTGDDYTF. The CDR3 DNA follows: TGTGCCACCAGTCAAGGTATGACAGGGGATGACTACACCTTC. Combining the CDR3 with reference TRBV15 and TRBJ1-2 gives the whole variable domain DAMVIQNPRYQVTQFGKPVTLSCSQTLNHNVMYWYQQKSSQAPKLLFHYYDKDFNNEADTPDNFQSRRPNTSFCFLDIRSPGLGDTAMYLCATSQGMTGDDYTFGSGTRLTVV.